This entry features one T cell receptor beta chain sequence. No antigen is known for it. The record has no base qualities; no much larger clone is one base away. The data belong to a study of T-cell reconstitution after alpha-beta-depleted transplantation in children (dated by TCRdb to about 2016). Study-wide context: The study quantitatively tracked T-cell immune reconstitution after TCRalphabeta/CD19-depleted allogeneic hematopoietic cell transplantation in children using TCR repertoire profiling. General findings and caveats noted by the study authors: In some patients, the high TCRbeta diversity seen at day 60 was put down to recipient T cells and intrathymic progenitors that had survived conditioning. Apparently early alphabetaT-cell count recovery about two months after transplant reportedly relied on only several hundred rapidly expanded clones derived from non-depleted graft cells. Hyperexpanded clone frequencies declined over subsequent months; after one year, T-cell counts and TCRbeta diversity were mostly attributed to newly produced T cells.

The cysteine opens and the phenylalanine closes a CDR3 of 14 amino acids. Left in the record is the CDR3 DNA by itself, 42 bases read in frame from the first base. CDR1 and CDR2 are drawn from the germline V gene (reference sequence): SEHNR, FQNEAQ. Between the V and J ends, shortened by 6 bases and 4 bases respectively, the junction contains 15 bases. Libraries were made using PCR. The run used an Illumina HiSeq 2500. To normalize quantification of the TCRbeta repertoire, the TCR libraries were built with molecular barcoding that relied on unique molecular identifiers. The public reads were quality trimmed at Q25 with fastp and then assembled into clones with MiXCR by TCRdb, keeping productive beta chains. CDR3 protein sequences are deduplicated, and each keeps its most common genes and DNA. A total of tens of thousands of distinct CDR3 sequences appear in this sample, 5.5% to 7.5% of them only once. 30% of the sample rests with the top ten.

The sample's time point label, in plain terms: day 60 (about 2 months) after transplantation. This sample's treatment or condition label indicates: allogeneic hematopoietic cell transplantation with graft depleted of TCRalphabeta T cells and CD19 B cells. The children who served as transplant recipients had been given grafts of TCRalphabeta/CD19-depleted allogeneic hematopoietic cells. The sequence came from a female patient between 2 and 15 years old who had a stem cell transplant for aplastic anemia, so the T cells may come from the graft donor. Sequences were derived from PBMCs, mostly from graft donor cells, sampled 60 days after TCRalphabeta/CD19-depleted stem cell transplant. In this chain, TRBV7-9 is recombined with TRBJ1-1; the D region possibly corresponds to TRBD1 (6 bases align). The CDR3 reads CASSIKDSRTEAFF. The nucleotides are TGTGCCAGCAGTATTAAGGACAGTCGCACTGAAGCTTTCTTT.